These 28 T cell receptor beta chains came from one sample sequenced in a study of cytomegalovirus exposure and HLA in healthy donors. TCRdb's copy holds only in-frame clones and misses some; the assay was immunoSEQ multiplex PCR. The data show some 250,000 clones, with around 89% seen just once and 0.37% held by the top ten. The specimen was PBMCs. The source is a young woman in good health and CMV-seronegative.

The V call is TRBV28, the J call TRBJ2-7; 10 bases line up with TRBD1. J gave up 3 bases and V 6 bases, and 8 bases lay outside the gene matches. The length of the CDR3 is 15 residues. Germline V CDR1 and CDR2: MDHEN, SYDVKM. In DNA, the CDR3 is TGTGCCAGCAGACGCGACAGGGGGCGCGGCTACGAGCAGTACTTC. Its protein product is CASRRDRGRGYEQYF.

The rearrangement links TRBV6-1 to TRBJ2-7; TRBD2 aligns across 11 bases. Germline CDR1 and CDR2: MNHNS and SASEGT. Unmatched junction bases numbered 5, after V lost 3 bases and J lost 1 base. This CDR3 is 16 amino acids long. CDR3 residues: CASSDGLAGESYEQYF. DNA for the CDR3: TGTGCCAGCAGTGACGGACTAGCGGGCGAGTCCTACGAGCAGTACTTC.

This clone was detected once. CDR3 DNA sequence: TGTGCCAGCAGCCCACTCGGGGATATCAGTCTAGCCAAAAACATTCAGTACTTC. Residues: CASSPLGDISLAKNIQYF. This rearrangement joins TRBV28 to TRBJ2-4; tentatively, D is TRBD2 (5 bases). Germline CDR1 is MDHEN and CDR2 is SYDVKM. The length of the CDR3 is 18 residues. Trimming took 6 bases from V and 0 from J, leaving 21 bases between them.

This clone was observed a few times. The chain links TRBV10-3 to TRBJ1-1; no reliable D call. The CDR3 covers 15 residues. Looked up from germline, CDR1 is ENHRY and CDR2 is SYGVKD. V was pared by 10 bases and J by 0 bases, with 18 bases between. The chain's CDR3 is CATSSAAQMNTEAFF. CDR3 bases: TGTGCCACATCTAGTGCCGCGCAGATGAACACTGAAGCTTTCTTT.

Comment on this clone: Other DNA sequences from this sample encode an identical CDR3 as well. The rearrangement joins TRBV5-4 to TRBJ1-6; no clear D. The V gene lost 4 bases and the J gene lost 3 bases, with 8 bases spanning the gap. Germline CDR1 reads SGHNT; CDR2 reads YYREEE (reference sequence). The CDR3 runs 14 residues. The CDR3 bases are TGTGCCAGCAGCCTGGACGGCTATAATTCACCCCTCCACTTT. Its protein product is CASSLDGYNSPLHF.

The chain recombines TRBV5-8 with TRBJ2-7; D is perhaps TRBD1 (5 bases). V dropped 2 bases and J dropped 2 bases, with 11 bases sitting between them. Germline lookup yields CDR1 SGHTS and CDR2 YDEGEE. This CDR3 contains 14 residues. As DNA, the CDR3 is TGTGCCAGCAGCTTTACCAGGGTTGCCTACGAGCAGTACTTC. The encoded protein is CASSFTRVAYEQYF.

The chain recombines TRBV27 with TRBJ2-2; D is perhaps TRBD2 (6 bases). Trimming took 5 bases from V and 6 from J, leaving 13 bases between them. CDR3 size: 14 residues. Germline-derived CDR1 and CDR2 are MNHEY and SMNVEV (reference sequence). For the CDR3, the DNA is TGTGCCAGCAGTACGACTAGTGAAGCCGGGGAGCTGTTTTTT. As protein: CASSTTSEAGELFF.

The CDR3 region has the DNA TGTGCCAGCAGCCCGGATGGACTAGCGGGCCACTACCTTCAAGAGACCCAGTACTTC. As protein: CASSPDGLAGHYLQETQYF. V gene TRBV13 combines with J gene TRBJ2-5, with 11 positions matching TRBD2. Germline V CDR1 and CDR2: PRHDT, FYEKMQ (reference sequence). The CDR3 totals 19 residues. The V gene end was trimmed by 5 bases and the J gene end by 2 bases; junction bases not matched to a gene: 16.

The V and J genes are TRBV7-3 and TRBJ1-1; 7 nucleotides agree with TRBD1. The CDR3 covers 16 residues. In germline, CDR1 is SGHTA, CDR2 FQGTGA. J gave up 6 bases and V 2 bases, and 12 bases lay outside the gene matches. The CDR3 loop reads CASSLQTQGGRAEAFF. CDR3 sequence (DNA): TGTGCCAGCAGCTTACAAACCCAGGGGGGAAGAGCTGAAGCTTTCTTT.

This chain connects TRBV29-1 to TRBJ2-5; the D gene is possibly TRBD1 (7 bases). The CDR3 is 14 residues long. Germline loops: CDR1 SQVTM, CDR2 ANQGSEA. The ends were cut back, 4 bases at V and 7 bases at J, with 19 bases in the middle. In DNA form, the CDR3 reads TGCAGCGTTGTGGGGGGACAGTCCGTTGTGACCCAGTACTTC. Residues: CSVVGGQSVVTQYF.

The rearrangement uses TRBV27 and TRBJ2-1; 11 nucleotides match TRBD2. Germline trimming cut 4 bases from V and 0 bases from J; bases unmatched to any gene: 5. CDR1 is MNHEY and CDR2 is SMNVEV in the germline V gene (reference sequence). The CDR3 sequence is 17 residues long. The CDR3 DNA reads as TGTGCCAGCAGTTATAGCGGGGGGGAATTCTCCTACAATGAGCAGTTCTTC. Its protein product is CASSYSGGEFSYNEQFF.

This rearrangement joins TRBV27 to TRBJ2-2; D possibly corresponds to TRBD2 (5 bases). Germline V CDR1 and CDR2: MNHEY, SMNVEV (reference sequence). V was cut by 6 bases and J by 1 base, with 15 bases left in between. This CDR3 spans 16 amino acids. The DNA of the CDR3 is TGTGCCAGCAGCCAGGTGCCGGGGATGAACACCGGGGAGCTGTTTTTT. Protein sequence: CASSQVPGMNTGELFF.

The genes are TRBV7-2 and TRBJ1-2; D gene unclear. Germline CDR1 SGHTA, CDR2 FQGNSA. V lost 1 base and J 7 bases, leaving 16 bases between the germline ends. The CDR3 is 15 residues long. CDR3 in amino acids: CASSLGELQTGGYTF. The CDR3 bases are TGTGCCAGCAGCTTAGGGGAGTTGCAGACGGGTGGCTACACCTTC.

As for this clone: At one end the junction does not follow the germline gene, possibly because of a read error. The genes are TRBV7-9 and TRBJ1-4, with a tentative D call TRBD1 (6 bases). The CDR3 contains 13 residues. CDR1 is SEHNR and CDR2 is FQNEAQ in the germline V gene (reference sequence). For the CDR3, the DNA is TGTGCCAGCAACTTACAGGGAGGTGAAAAACTGTTTTTT. This gives the protein CASNLQGGEKLFF.

This clone was found a few times. The rearrangement uses TRBV6-4 and TRBJ1-6; D remains ambiguous. The V gene lost 2 bases and the J gene lost 6 bases, with 11 bases spanning the gap. This CDR3 is built from 15 residues. In germline, CDR1 is MRHNA, CDR2 SNTAGT. As DNA, the CDR3 is TGTGCCAGCAGTGACAACCCCAGCGTTAATTCACCCCTCCACTTT. Its protein product is CASSDNPSVNSPLHF.

The chain is built from TRBV27 and TRBJ1-4; D not resolved. The CDR3 is 17 amino acids. V was shortened by 0 bases and J by 0 bases, with 11 bases between the two germline ends. Germline CDR1 is MNHEY and CDR2 is SMNVEV (reference sequence). CDR3 coding DNA: TGTGCCAGCAGTTTATCTAAAATATATGCAACTAATGAAAAACTGTTTTTT. It translates to CASSLSKIYATNEKLFF.

The genes are TRBV7-9 and TRBJ1-1; D not certain. Germline lookup yields CDR1 SEHNR and CDR2 FQNEAQ (reference sequence). CDR3 length: 13 amino acids. V was shortened by 5 bases and J by 1 base, with 8 bases between the two germline ends. In nucleotides, the CDR3 is TGTGCCAGCAGCCGGGGAACGAACACTGAAGCTTTCTTT. Protein sequence: CASSRGTNTEAFF.

This clone has just one count. The gene calls are TRBV6-5 and TRBJ2-1, with 9 bases fitting TRBD1. CDR3 length equals 13 residues. The germline CDR1 and CDR2 sequences are MNHEY and SVGAGI. V shed 6 bases, J shed 7 bases, and the junction held 4 bases outside the gene matches. CDR3: CASRQGALNEQFF. The CDR3 bases are TGTGCCAGCAGACAGGGGGCTCTGAATGAGCAGTTCTTC.

The V and J genes are TRBV7-2 and TRBJ2-7; the D gene is possibly TRBD2 (6 bases). V lost 1 base and J 2 bases, leaving 15 bases between the germline ends. Germline V gene sequence: CDR1 SGHTA, CDR2 FQGNSA. This CDR3 region has 16 residues. DNA of the CDR3: TGTGCCAGCAGCTTAGATGGAGGGGACGTTGCCTACGAGCAGTACTTC. Protein: CASSLDGGDVAYEQYF.

This chain joins TRBV6-1 and TRBJ2-1; weak D call: TRBD2 (5 bases). V was shortened by 2 bases and J by 7 bases, with 12 bases between the two germline ends. The germline CDR1 and CDR2 sequences are MNHNS and SASEGT. The CDR3 loop spans 14 amino acids. The CDR3 sequence is CASSEWLGRNEQFF. The CDR3 nucleotides are TGTGCCAGCAGTGAATGGCTAGGGAGAAATGAGCAGTTCTTC.

The rearrangement joins TRBV11-2 to TRBJ2-7, with a possible D match to TRBD1 (6 bases). Looked up from germline, CDR1 is SGHAT and CDR2 is FQNNGV. The V end was cut by 7 bases, the J end by 6 bases, with 10 bases between. The CDR3 covers 11 residues. CDR3 sequence reads: CASTRGGEQYF. The CDR3 DNA is TGTGCCAGCACCAGGGGTGGCGAGCAGTACTTC.

The chain carries TRBV5-5 and TRBJ2-2; D might be TRBD2 (5 bases). The CDR3 sequence is 13 residues long. CDR1 is SGHKS, CDR2 YYEKEE, per germline (reference sequence). The germline V and J ends were trimmed by 1 base and 6 bases, with 7 bases remaining between them. CDR3 coding DNA: TGTGCCAGCAGCTTGTCGGAGGCCGGGGAGCTGTTTTTT. Protein product: CASSLSEAGELFF.

This clone was seen a single time. This chain connects TRBV5-6 to TRBJ2-3; 10 nucleotides agree with TRBD1. V gave up 2 bases and J gave up 4 bases; unmatched junction bases: 4. The CDR3 extends over 15 amino acids. Germline loops: CDR1 SGHDT, CDR2 YYEEEE. In DNA, the CDR3 is TGTGCCAGCAGCTTAGGGACAGGGGCTGCAGATACGCAGTATTTT. Translating it yields CASSLGTGAADTQYF.

This clone appeared once. The J gene is TRBJ2-2, the V gene TRBV5-1; 12 nucleotides match TRBD2. CDR3 length: 17 amino acids. V trimming: 4 bases; J trimming: 8 bases; junction bases outside the gene matches: 12. Germline V gives CDR1 SGHRS, CDR2 YFSETQ. The CDR3 protein is CASSTDPGLAGRGELFF. DNA for the CDR3: TGCGCCAGCAGCACGGATCCGGGACTAGCGGGCAGAGGGGAGCTGTTTTTT.

The CDR3 protein is CASSVGTGYNEQFF. DNA for the CDR3: TGTGCCAGCAGCGTTGGGACAGGGTACAATGAGCAGTTCTTC. The chain has TRBV9 and TRBJ2-1; 9 nucleotides agree with TRBD1. Germline V CDR1 and CDR2: SGDLS, YYNGEE. There are 14 residues in the CDR3. J gave up 4 bases and V 2 bases, and 1 base lay outside the gene matches.

This chain links TRBV10-3 with TRBJ2-3, with 7 bases aligning to TRBD2. Germline loops: CDR1 ENHRY, CDR2 SYGVKD. With V trimmed by 6 bases and J by 0 bases, 18 bases remained unmatched. This CDR3 spans 19 amino acids. The CDR3 DNA sequence: TGTGCCATCAGCCCCGCTAGGGGAGGGTTAATTACTAGCACAGATACGCAGTATTTT. It is translated as CAISPARGGLITSTDTQYF.

This clone was counted a single time. The CDR3 DNA reads as TGTGCCAGCAGGTTGACTAGCGAAGAGACCCAGTACTTC. This gives the protein CASRLTSEETQYF. This chain links TRBV2 with TRBJ2-5; 8 nucleotides agree with TRBD2. This CDR3 is 13 amino acids long. Looked up from germline, CDR1 is SNHLY and CDR2 is FYNNEI. J gave up 3 bases and V 6 bases, and 3 bases lay outside the gene matches.

A single count supports this clone. This chain uses TRBV28 with TRBJ1-6, with D possibly being TRBD1 (6 bases). The CDR3 covers 14 residues. From germline, CDR1 is MDHEN and CDR2 SYDVKM. V lost 8 bases and J 6 bases, leaving 14 bases between the germline ends. The chain's CDR3 is CASAGAGVNSPLHF. The CDR3 DNA follows: TGTGCCAGCGCGGGGGCAGGGGTTAATTCACCCCTCCACTTT.